The entry below gives a single T cell receptor (beta chain) sequence along with its context. The germline V gene has CDR1 SNHLY and CDR2 FYNNEI. The CDR3 spans 17 residues. Trimming shortened V by 3 bases and J by 0 bases, and 17 bases separated the two germline ends. This sample stems from a study of blood T cell repertoires in COVID-19. On the study more broadly: Spain, Italy and the United States supplied samples that represented acute and convalescent COVID-19.

Sequencing was performed with immunoSEQ multiplex PCR; in TCRdb, only in-frame clones are kept and a portion is missing. The sample has 150,000 to 200,000 clones, roughly 80% seen once. The sample taken for sequencing was peripheral blood. The chain carries TRBV2 and TRBJ1-1; TRBD1 is a possible D gene (6 bases). The TCR originated in a woman aged 40 to 55 with COVID-19, enrolled during active disease. CDR3 in DNA: TGTGCCAGCAGTGACACCTATAACAGGGCAATGAACACTGAAGCTTTCTTT. Its translation: CASSDTYNRAMNTEAFF.